The TCR beta chain under discussion was sequenced for a study of T cell repertoires in cytomegalovirus infection. Whole-study findings and limits: Carriage of CMV together with the relevant HLA was identifiable through cumulative public TCR beta family frequency. HLA-C-restricted CMV clonotypes gave the most frequent clonotype in two of eight donors.

A word on this clonotype: Antigen unknown.

MiXCR, applied by TCRdb to the reads, yields one record per CDR3 protein. The table has hundreds of thousands of distinct CDR3 sequences, 30% to 40% seen once. Germline V gene data show CDR1 as MNHNY and CDR2 as SVGAGI (reference sequence). V lost 9 bases to trimming and J lost 2 bases; unmatched junction nucleotides: 9. The CDR3 runs to 15 residues. The receptor was isolated from a human donor in good health (CMV status not recorded). Some clones in this sample may be carry-over from other donors' samples. The sample consisted of cultured CD8+ T cells from PBMCs, taken from culture after CMV antigen stimulation. The rearrangement joins TRBV6-6 to TRBJ2-1; 8 nucleotides agree with TRBD2. The CDR3 loop reads CASTPGGGAYNEQFF. The CDR3 coding sequence is TGTGCCAGTACCCCCGGGGGGGGGGCCTACAATGAGCAGTTCTTC.